Detailed here is one TCR beta chain. This sample stems from a study of shared clonotypes between healthy human individuals. The method was immunoSEQ multiplex PCR; TCRdb's version includes in-frame clones alone and lacks a portion of them. The table shows approximately 2,200,000 clones, with about 93% occurring only once. Naive CD8 cells, CD45RO-negative and positively selected for CCR7, excluded terminally differentiated effector memory CD45RA+ cells. The receptor was derived from a young man in good health. Some clones in this sample may be carry-over from other donors' samples. Sequenced material: naive CD8+ T cells from PBMCs.

The CDR3 DNA is TGTGCCAGCAGCTTAGGTAGCGGGAGATTGTGGGAGCAGTACTTC. Amino acid sequence: CASSLGSGRLWEQYF. The chain uses TRBV13 and TRBJ2-7; TRBD2 agrees at 9 bases. Germline loops: CDR1 PRHDT, CDR2 FYEKMQ (reference sequence). This CDR3 contains 15 residues. Germline trimming cut 0 bases from V and 7 bases from J; bases unmatched to any gene: 7.